Reported below is one T cell receptor (beta chain). Participants were aged roughly 18 to 89 years, lived in roughly 25 US areas, and enrolled virtually. Participant reports of clinical history set cohort assignment. This entry is derived from a study of blood T cell repertoires in COVID-19. Overall study: COVID-19 samples, acute and convalescent, were from the United States, Italy and Spain.

Methods used by the authors: Reference gene primer amplification in the assay estimated nucleated cell counts. Profiling relied on immunoSEQ multiplex PCR, and the TCRdb table lists in-frame clones only, not all of them. V, J and clone size reflect that table, while D and trimming were determined from the DNA. The profile covers approximately 220,000 clones, with 80% to 90% appearing a single time and 2.5% to 3% taken by the ten largest. The CDR3 is made up of 14 amino acids. The ends lost 6 bases at V and 3 bases at J; junction bases unmatched: 10. Germline V gene sequence: CDR1 DFQATT, CDR2 SNEGSKA (reference sequence).

The source material was PBMCs or T cells enriched from blood (not recorded which). The chain employs TRBV20-1 and TRBJ1-2, with 7 bases lining up with TRBD1. The source is a young woman with acute COVID-19. CDR3: CSASSRGPDYGYTF. The CDR3 DNA reads as TGCAGTGCCAGTTCGAGGGGGCCCGACTATGGCTACACCTTC.